This T cell receptor beta chain was captured by sequencing in a study of T cell changes during pregnancy in multiple sclerosis. Sequencing used immunoSEQ multiplex PCR; TCRdb keeps in-frame clones, though not all of them. The sample lists roughly 51,000 clones; 90% to 95% were seen once. The junction had 3 bases not matched to a gene; V was cut back by 0 bases and J by 2 bases. The germline V gene has CDR1 SGHNT and CDR2 YYREEE (reference sequence). This CDR3 has 15 residues. V is TRBV5-4 and J is TRBJ2-7; 9 bases line up with TRBD1. The source was CD8+ T cells from peripheral blood mononuclear cells, collected before pregnancy. This TCR was sampled from a female donor with multiple sclerosis, enrolled in a pregnancy study. The chain's CDR3 is CASSLGGTGTYEQYF. Here the CDR3 DNA reads TGTGCCAGCAGCTTGGGGGGGACAGGGACCTACGAGCAGTACTTC. Using reference TRBV5-4 and TRBJ2-7 for the parts outside the CDR3, the full variable domain is ETGVTQSPTHLIKTRGQQVTLRCSSQSGHNTVSWYQQALGQGPQFIFQYYREEENGRGNFPPRFSGLQFPNYSSELNVNALELDDSALYLCASSLGGTGTYEQYFGPGTRLTVT.